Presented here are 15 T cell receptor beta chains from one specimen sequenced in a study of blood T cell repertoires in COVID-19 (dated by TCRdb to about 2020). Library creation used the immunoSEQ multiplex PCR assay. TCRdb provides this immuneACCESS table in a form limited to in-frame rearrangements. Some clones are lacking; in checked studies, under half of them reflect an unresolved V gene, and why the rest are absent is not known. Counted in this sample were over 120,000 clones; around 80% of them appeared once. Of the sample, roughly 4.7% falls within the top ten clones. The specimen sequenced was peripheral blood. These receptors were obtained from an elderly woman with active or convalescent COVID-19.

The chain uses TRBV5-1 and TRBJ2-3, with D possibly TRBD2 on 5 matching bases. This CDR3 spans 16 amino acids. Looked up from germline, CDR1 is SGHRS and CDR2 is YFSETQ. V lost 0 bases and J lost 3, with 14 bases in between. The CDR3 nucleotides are TGCGCCAGCAGCTTGGCGGGGAGAAGGGAGACAGATACGCAGTATTTT. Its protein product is CASSLAGRRETDTQYF.

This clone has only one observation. The CDR3 spells CASSLRADLTGLGETQYF. Written as DNA, the CDR3 is TGTGCCAGCAGTTTAAGGGCCGATTTGACAGGGTTAGGGGAGACCCAGTACTTC. This chain connects TRBV27 to TRBJ2-5, with 7 bases lining up with TRBD1. The length of the CDR3 is 18 residues. V lost 2 bases to trimming and J lost 5 bases; unmatched junction nucleotides: 17. Germline CDR1 MNHEY, CDR2 SMNVEV (reference sequence).

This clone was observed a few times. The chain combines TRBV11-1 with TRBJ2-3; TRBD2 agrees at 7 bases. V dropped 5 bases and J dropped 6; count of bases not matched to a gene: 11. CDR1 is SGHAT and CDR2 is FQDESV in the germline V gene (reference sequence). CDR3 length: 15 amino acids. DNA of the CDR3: TGTGCCAGCAGCCTATTACTAGCGTCCGCGGATACGCAGTATTTT. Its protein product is CASSLLLASADTQYF.

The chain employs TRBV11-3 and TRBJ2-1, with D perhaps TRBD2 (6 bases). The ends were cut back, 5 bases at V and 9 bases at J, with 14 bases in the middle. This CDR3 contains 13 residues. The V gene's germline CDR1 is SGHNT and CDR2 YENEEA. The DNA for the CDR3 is TGTGCCAGCAGCCCACCCGGGGGACGTGAGCAGTTCTTC. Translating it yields CASSPPGGREQFF.

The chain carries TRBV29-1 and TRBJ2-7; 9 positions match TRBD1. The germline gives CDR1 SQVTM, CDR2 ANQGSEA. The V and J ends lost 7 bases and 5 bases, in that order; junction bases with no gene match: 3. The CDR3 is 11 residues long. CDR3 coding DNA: TGCAGCGGGCGGACAGGGGACGAGCAGTACTTC. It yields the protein CSGRTGDEQYF.

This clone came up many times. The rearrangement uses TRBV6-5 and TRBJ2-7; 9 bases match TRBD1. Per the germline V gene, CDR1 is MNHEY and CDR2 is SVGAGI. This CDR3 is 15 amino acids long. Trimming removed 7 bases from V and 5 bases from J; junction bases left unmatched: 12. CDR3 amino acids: CASTAKTGGFHEQYF. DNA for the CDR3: TGTGCCAGCACTGCGAAGACAGGGGGTTTCCACGAGCAGTACTTC.

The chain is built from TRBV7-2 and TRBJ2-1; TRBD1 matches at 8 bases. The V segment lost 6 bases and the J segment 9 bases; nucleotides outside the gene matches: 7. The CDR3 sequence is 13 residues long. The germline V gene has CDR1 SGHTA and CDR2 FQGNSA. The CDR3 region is CASSDRGRGEQFF. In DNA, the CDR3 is TGTGCCAGCAGTGACAGGGGCAGAGGTGAGCAGTTCTTC.

The DNA for the CDR3 is TGTGCCAGTCGGAACACTGAAGCTTTCTTT. Translating it yields CASRNTEAFF. The chain has TRBV6-5 and TRBJ1-1; D unresolved. The CDR3 length is 10 residues. V lost 9 bases and J lost 1, with 3 bases in between. Germline V gene lookup returns CDR1 MNHEY and CDR2 SVGAGI.

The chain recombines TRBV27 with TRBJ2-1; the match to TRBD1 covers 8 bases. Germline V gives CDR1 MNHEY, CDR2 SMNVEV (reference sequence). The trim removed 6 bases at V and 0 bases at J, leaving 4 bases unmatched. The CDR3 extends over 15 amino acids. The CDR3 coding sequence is TGTGCCAGCAGAAATACAGGGGGCTCCTACAATGAGCAGTTCTTC. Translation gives CASRNTGGSYNEQFF.

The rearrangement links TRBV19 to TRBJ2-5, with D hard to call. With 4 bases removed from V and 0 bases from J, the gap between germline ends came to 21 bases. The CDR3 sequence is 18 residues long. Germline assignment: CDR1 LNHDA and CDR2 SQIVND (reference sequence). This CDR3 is CASSTTILSQAYQETQYF. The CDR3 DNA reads TGTGCCAGTAGTACCACGATACTCAGCCAGGCGTACCAAGAGACCCAGTACTTC.

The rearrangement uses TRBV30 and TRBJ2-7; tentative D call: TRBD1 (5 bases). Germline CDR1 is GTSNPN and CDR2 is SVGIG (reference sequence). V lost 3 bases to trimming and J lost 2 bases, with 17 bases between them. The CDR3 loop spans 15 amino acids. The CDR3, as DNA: TGTGCCTGGAGCCCTGGACACTTGCGAACCTACGAGCAGTACTTC. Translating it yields CAWSPGHLRTYEQYF.

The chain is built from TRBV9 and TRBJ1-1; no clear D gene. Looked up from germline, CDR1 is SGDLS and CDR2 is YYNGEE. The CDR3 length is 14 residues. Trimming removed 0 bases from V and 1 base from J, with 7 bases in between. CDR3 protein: CASSVVVANTEAFF. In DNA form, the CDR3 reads TGTGCCAGCAGCGTAGTTGTAGCGAACACTGAAGCTTTCTTT.

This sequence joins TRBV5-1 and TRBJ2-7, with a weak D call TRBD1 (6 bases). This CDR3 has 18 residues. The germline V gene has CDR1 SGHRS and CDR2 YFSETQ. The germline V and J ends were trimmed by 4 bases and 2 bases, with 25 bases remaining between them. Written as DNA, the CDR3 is TGCGCCAGCAGCCCGTCTTCTCCACTCCGGACAGAGACCTACGAGCAGTACTTC. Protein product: CASSPSSPLRTETYEQYF. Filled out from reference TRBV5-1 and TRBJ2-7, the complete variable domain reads KAGVTQTPRYLIKTRGQQVTLSCSPISGHRSVSWYQQTPGQGLQFLFEYFSETQRNKGNFPGRFSGRQFSNSRSEMNVSTLELGDSALYLCASSPSSPLRTETYEQYFGPGTRLTVT.

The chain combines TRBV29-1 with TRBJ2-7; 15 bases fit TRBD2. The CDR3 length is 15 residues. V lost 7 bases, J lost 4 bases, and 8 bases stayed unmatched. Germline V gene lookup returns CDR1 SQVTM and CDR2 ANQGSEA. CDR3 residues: CSAGGLAGGRYEQYF. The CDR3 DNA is TGCAGCGCGGGGGGACTAGCGGGAGGAAGGTACGAGCAGTACTTC.

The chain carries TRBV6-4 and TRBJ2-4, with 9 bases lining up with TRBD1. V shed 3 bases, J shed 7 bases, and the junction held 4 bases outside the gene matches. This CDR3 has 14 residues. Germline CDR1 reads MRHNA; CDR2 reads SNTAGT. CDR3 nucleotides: TGTGCCAGCAGTGAGGGGACAGGGAACAACATTCAGTACTTC. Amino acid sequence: CASSEGTGNNIQYF.